The present TCR beta chain was sequenced within a study of identical twins' blood T cells. Remarks on this clonotype: At one of its ends the junction is not consistent with the germline gene, which may arise from a read error.

TCRdb re-analysed the 5' RACE reads in MiXCR, keeping a single row per CDR3 protein. The sample shows 300,000 to 400,000 distinct CDR3 sequences, about 28% of them seen only once. The CDR3 covers 15 residues. CDR1 is DFQATT, CDR2 SNEGSKA, per germline (reference sequence). The chain links TRBV20-1 to TRBJ1-2, with a tentative D call TRBD1 (5 bases). The clonotype comes from a woman aged 18 to 55 in good health. Sequencing was carried out using PBMCs. The CDR3 DNA follows: TGCAGTGCTAGCTCACAGGTGAAGAGGAACTGTGGCTACACCTTC. It encodes CSASSQVKRNCGYTF.